This T cell receptor (beta chain) was sequenced for a study of T cells in Graves' hyperthyroidism and ophthalmopathy. Study results and limitations: Most thyroid clonotypes expanded above 0.001 were also detected in blood.

Looked up from germline, CDR1 is MNHEY and CDR2 is SVGEGT. Trimming cost V 8 bases and J 6 bases, with 14 bases left between them. This CDR3 is built from 13 residues. Amplification yielded TCR beta CDR3 regions, with RNA transcripts as the source. Using the HTBI primer set, a first-round RT-PCR was run on the TCR CDR3. TCRdb redid the calling of the multiplex PCR reads with MiXCR, one entry per CDR3 protein. The sample records around 540,000 distinct CDR3 sequences, around 15% being singletons. This clonotype was found many times. Its antigen is currently unknown. Investigators excluded patients with uncontrolled infection, other autoimmune disease, pregnancy or lactation. Diagnosis rested on symptoms, serum thyroxine and TRAb, thyroid ultrasound, and orbital computed tomography.

Sequencing input: blood. The V gene is TRBV6-2 or TRBV6-3, the J gene TRBJ2-1; possibly TRBD2 for D (5 bases). The receptor's source is a woman aged 25 to 39 with Graves' ophthalmopathy. DNA of the CDR3: TGTGCCAGCTCCGTGGACTCGCGCAATGAGCAGTTCTTC. Its protein is CASSVDSRNEQFF.